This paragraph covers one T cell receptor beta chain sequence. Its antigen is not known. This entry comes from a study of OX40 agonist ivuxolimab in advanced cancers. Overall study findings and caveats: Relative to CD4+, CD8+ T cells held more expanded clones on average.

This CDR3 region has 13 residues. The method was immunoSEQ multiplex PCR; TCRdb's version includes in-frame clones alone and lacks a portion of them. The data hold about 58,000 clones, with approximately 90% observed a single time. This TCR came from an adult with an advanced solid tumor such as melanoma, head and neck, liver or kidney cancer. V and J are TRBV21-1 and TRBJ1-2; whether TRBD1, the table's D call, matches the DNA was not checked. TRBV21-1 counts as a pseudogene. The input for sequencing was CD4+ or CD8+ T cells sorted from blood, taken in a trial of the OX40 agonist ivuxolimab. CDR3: CASSLRGGRGYTF. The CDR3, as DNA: TGTGCCAGCAGCCTCAGAGGGGGTCGGGGCTACACCTTC.